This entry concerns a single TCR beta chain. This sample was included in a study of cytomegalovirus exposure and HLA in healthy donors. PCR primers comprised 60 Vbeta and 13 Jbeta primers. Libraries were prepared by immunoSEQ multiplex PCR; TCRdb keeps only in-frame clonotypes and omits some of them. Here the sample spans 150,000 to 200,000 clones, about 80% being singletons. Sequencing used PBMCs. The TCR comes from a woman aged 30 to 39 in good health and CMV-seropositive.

CDR3 sequence: CASSLTGRVGEQFF. As DNA, the CDR3 is TGTGCCAGCAGTTTGACCGGGAGGGTCGGTGAGCAGTTCTTC. The chain carries TRBV27 and TRBJ2-1, with 8 bases identical to TRBD2. With V trimmed by 3 bases and J by 9 bases, 7 bases remained unmatched. CDR3 length: 14 amino acids. Germline loops: CDR1 MNHEY, CDR2 SMNVEV (reference sequence).